The clone carrying this T cell receptor (beta chain) appeared a few times. The germline V gene encodes CDR1 SGHKS and CDR2 YYEKEE (reference sequence). Trimming cost V 4 bases and J 1 base, with 12 bases left between them. The CDR3 runs to 14 residues. This specimen comes from a study of cytomegalovirus exposure and HLA in healthy donors. In the PCR, 60 Vbeta and 13 Jbeta primers were used. The data were produced by immunoSEQ multiplex PCR, yet TCRdb's version contains in-frame clones alone and is incomplete. The data contain about 110,000 clones, about 80% of them singletons. What was sequenced was PBMCs. The V call is TRBV5-5, the J call TRBJ2-7; D gene ambiguous. This TCR derives from a man aged 25-45 years in good health and CMV-seropositive. CDR3 sequence: CASSVALSSYEQYF. CDR3 coding DNA: TGTGCCAGCAGCGTGGCCCTATCATCCTACGAGCAGTACTTC.